This entry describes one T cell receptor (beta chain). This entry is derived from a study of identical twins. TCRdb re-called the 5' RACE reads through MiXCR, storing one row per CDR3 protein. The table includes approximately 490,000 distinct CDR3 sequences, approximately 20% detected once. Germline CDR1 is SGHAT and CDR2 is FQNNGV. V was clipped by 1 base and J by 8 bases, with 15 bases between them. The CDR3 is made up of 15 amino acids. These records were also assigned to another study, of yellow fever vaccine responses in identical twins.

The V gene is TRBV11-2, the J gene TRBJ2-1; tentatively, D is TRBD1 or TRBD2 (5 bases each). Sequences were obtained from CD4+ T cells sorted from blood. The receptor's source is a young woman in good health. CDR3: CASSLVLTGDHEQFF. For the CDR3, the DNA is TGTGCCAGCAGCTTAGTATTGACTGGGGACCATGAGCAGTTCTTC.